Listed below are T cell receptor beta chains from one sample, sequenced in a study of blood T cell repertoires in COVID-19. The table came from immunoSEQ multiplex PCR; TCRdb's copy has only in-frame clones and leaves some out. The sample records 390,000 or so clones, 86% being singletons. What was sequenced was peripheral blood. The receptors were gathered from a woman in her 30s with active or convalescent COVID-19. Both conserved end residues are part of each CDR3. Fields, in order: D gene, V gene, clone size, J gene, CDR3 DNA, CDR3 protein. The D gene is left open where the match is weak. The listing skips clone size in some rows; elsewhere it reads once, few, many or a size class.

D: TRBD1; V: TRBV7-6; size: once; J: TRBJ1-1; DNA: TGTGCCAGCAGCCCAAGACAGGGGGGTAGCACTGAAGCTTTCTTT; CDR3: CASSPRQGGSTEAFF
D: .; V: TRBV19; size: few; J: TRBJ1-2; DNA: TGTGCCAGTATCCAGTCACAGGTCGGCGGCTACACCTTC; CDR3: CASIQSQVGGYTF
D: .; V: TRBV7-2; size: .; J: TRBJ2-7; DNA: TGTGCCAGCAGCTTAGGAGTCCGATACGAGCAGTACTTC; CDR3: CASSLGVRYEQYF
D: TRBD2; V: TRBV5-6; size: .; J: TRBJ2-1; DNA: TGTGCCAGCAGCCTCGGACTAGCGGATAAGGGTGAGCAGTTCTTC; CDR3: CASSLGLADKGEQFF
D: .; V: TRBV12-5; size: .; J: TRBJ2-7; DNA: TGTGCTAGTGGTTTGCCCCCAGCGGACCCTTCTTACGAGCAGTACTTC; CDR3: CASGLPPADPSYEQYF
D: .; V: TRBV6-5; size: once; J: TRBJ2-2; DNA: TGTGCCAGCAGTTACCTCCTCGGGGACACCGGGGAGCTGTTTTTT; CDR3: CASSYLLGDTGELFF
D: TRBD2; V: TRBV5-4; size: .; J: TRBJ2-6; DNA: TGTGCCAGCAGCCTGGGGGGGGTTACGGTTGGGGCCAACGTCCTGACTTTC; CDR3: CASSLGGVTVGANVLTF
D: TRBD1; V: TRBV2; size: once; J: TRBJ1-1; DNA: TGTGCCAGCACCGACCCAGGGGGAATGAACACTGAAGCTTTCTTT; CDR3: CASTDPGGMNTEAFF
D: .; V: TRBV2; size: once; J: TRBJ2-5; DNA: TGTGCCAGCAGCGACGGGGTCCGGGTCCAAGAGACCCAGTACTTC; CDR3: CASSDGVRVQETQYF
D: TRBD1; V: TRBV7-8; size: once; J: TRBJ1-5; DNA: TGTGCCAGCAGCTTATCACCGACAGGGGGCTCGCATTTT; CDR3: CASSLSPTGGSHF
D: TRBD1; V: TRBV7-6; size: .; J: TRBJ1-2; DNA: TGTGCCAGCAGCCCGACAGGGAACTATGGCTACACCTTC; CDR3: CASSPTGNYGYTF
D: TRBD1; V: TRBV5-6; size: .; J: TRBJ1-1; DNA: TGTGCCACCGCAGGGGGCATGTTGGCCACTGAAGCTTTCTTT; CDR3: CATAGGMLATEAFF
D: .; V: TRBV15; size: .; J: TRBJ2-1; DNA: TGTGCCACCAGCAGAGATGGCACCGAGGTGGCTGAGCAGTTCTTC; CDR3: CATSRDGTEVAEQFF
D: .; V: TRBV5-8; size: .; J: TRBJ1-4; DNA: TGTGCCAGCAGGGCAGAGGAAACTAATGAAAAACTGTTTTTT; CDR3: CASRAEETNEKLFF
D: .; V: TRBV15; size: .; J: TRBJ1-5; DNA: TGTGCCACCAGCTCAAGCAATCAGCCCCAGCATTTT; CDR3: CATSSSNQPQHF
D: TRBD2; V: TRBV10-3; size: .; J: TRBJ2-1; DNA: TGTGCCACACTAGCGGGGGAGGACAATGAGCAGTTCTTC; CDR3: CATLAGEDNEQFF
D: TRBD2; V: TRBV29-1; size: .; J: TRBJ2-1; DNA: TGCAGCGTTGAAGCCAGCGGGGGGGTACATGAGCAGTTCTTC; CDR3: CSVEASGGVHEQFF
D: .; V: TRBV9; size: .; J: TRBJ2-1; DNA: TGTGCCAGCAGCGTATCAGGGACAACCTACAATGAGCAGTTCTTC; CDR3: CASSVSGTTYNEQFF
D: .; V: TRBV5-6; size: once; J: TRBJ1-2; DNA: TGTGCCAGCAGCTTGCGTGGACTGAGGACCACGAACTATGGCTACACCTTC; CDR3: CASSLRGLRTTNYGYTF
D: .; V: TRBV4-2; size: .; J: TRBJ2-7; DNA: TGTGCCAGCAGCCAAGCCGGGACTGACTCCTACGAGCAGTACTTC; CDR3: CASSQAGTDSYEQYF
D: TRBD1; V: TRBV7-9; size: .; J: TRBJ1-2; DNA: TGTGCCAGCAGCGCGCCGGGACAGGGTTCAGTGACCTTC; CDR3: CASSAPGQGSVTF
D: .; V: TRBV5-1; size: .; J: TRBJ2-7; DNA: TGCGCCAGCAGCTTGTGGTCGGGAGACTCCTACGAGCAGTACTTC; CDR3: CASSLWSGDSYEQYF
D: TRBD2; V: TRBV9; size: few; J: TRBJ2-7; DNA: TGTGCCAGCAGCCCTGGGTCGGGCGGGAGCTCCTACGAGCAGTACTTC; CDR3: CASSPGSGGSSYEQYF
D: TRBD2; V: TRBV6-5; size: .; J: TRBJ2-5; DNA: TGTGCCAGCAGGACGCCGGGACTAGCGGGAGTATGGTACTTC; CDR3: CASRTPGLAGVWYF
D: .; V: TRBV7-2; size: once; J: TRBJ2-7; DNA: TGTGCCAGCAGCATCTTCTACGAGCAGTACTTC; CDR3: CASSIFYEQYF
D: .; V: TRBV2; size: .; J: TRBJ2-3; DNA: TGTGCCAGCAGACTAGCAGATACGCAGTATTTT; CDR3: CASRLADTQYF
D: .; V: TRBV18; size: .; J: TRBJ1-2; DNA: TGTGCCAGCTCACCGGACAGAAACTATGGCTACACCTTC; CDR3: CASSPDRNYGYTF
D: .; V: TRBV19; size: few; J: TRBJ2-3; DNA: TGTGCCAGTAGTACAGGTTTGGCAGATACGCAGTATTTT; CDR3: CASSTGLADTQYF
D: TRBD1; V: TRBV6-5; size: .; J: TRBJ1-5; DNA: TGTGCCAGCAGTTACTCGGGACAGATCAATCAGCCCCAGCATTTT; CDR3: CASSYSGQINQPQHF
D: .; V: TRBV6-2/TRBV6-3; size: .; J: TRBJ1-2; DNA: TGTGCCAGCAGTACCACCAGGGTCTATGGCTACACCTTC; CDR3: CASSTTRVYGYTF
D: .; V: TRBV5-1; size: .; J: TRBJ2-7; DNA: TGCGCCAGCAGCCAGGGGTCCTACGAGCAGTACTTC; CDR3: CASSQGSYEQYF
D: .; V: TRBV7-9; size: .; J: TRBJ1-1; DNA: TGTGCCAGCAGCTCGGGACATTTGAACACTGAAGCTTTCTTT; CDR3: CASSSGHLNTEAFF
D: .; V: TRBV7-2; size: .; J: TRBJ2-3; DNA: TGTGCCAGCAGCCCACAGAGCACAGATACGCAGTATTTT; CDR3: CASSPQSTDTQYF
D: .; V: TRBV27; size: .; J: TRBJ1-1; DNA: TGTGCCAGCATCCAAATCCGACAGATTAACACTGAAGCTTTCTTT; CDR3: CASIQIRQINTEAFF
D: .; V: TRBV7-6; size: .; J: TRBJ2-1; DNA: TGTGCCAGCACTCTTAGAGCTGGTGGGGCCAACTCCTACAATGAGCAGTTCTTC; CDR3: CASTLRAGGANSYNEQFF
D: TRBD2; V: TRBV10-1; size: .; J: TRBJ2-1; DNA: TGCGCCAGCAGTGAAGGCGGGGGCAATGAGCAGTTCTTC; CDR3: CASSEGGGNEQFF
D: TRBD2; V: TRBV10-3; size: .; J: TRBJ2-5; DNA: TGTGCCATCAGTGACTCGGGGGGGGCCGTTGAGACCCAGTACTTC; CDR3: CAISDSGGAVETQYF
D: TRBD2; V: TRBV7-8; size: .; J: TRBJ2-7; DNA: TGTGCCAGCAGCTTAGTGCCTAGTAGCGGGAGTCCGGCTCTCTACGAGCAGTACTTC; CDR3: CASSLVPSSGSPALYEQYF
D: .; V: TRBV6-1; size: .; J: TRBJ2-7; DNA: TGTGCCAGCAGTGAAGAGACTCAGGCAATGGGGGGTTACGAGCAGTACTTC; CDR3: CASSEETQAMGGYEQYF
D: TRBD2; V: TRBV3-1/TRBV3-2; size: few; J: TRBJ2-1; DNA: TGTGCCAGCAGCCAGCTCGCGGGAGCAAACCATGAGCAGTTCTTC; CDR3: CASSQLAGANHEQFF